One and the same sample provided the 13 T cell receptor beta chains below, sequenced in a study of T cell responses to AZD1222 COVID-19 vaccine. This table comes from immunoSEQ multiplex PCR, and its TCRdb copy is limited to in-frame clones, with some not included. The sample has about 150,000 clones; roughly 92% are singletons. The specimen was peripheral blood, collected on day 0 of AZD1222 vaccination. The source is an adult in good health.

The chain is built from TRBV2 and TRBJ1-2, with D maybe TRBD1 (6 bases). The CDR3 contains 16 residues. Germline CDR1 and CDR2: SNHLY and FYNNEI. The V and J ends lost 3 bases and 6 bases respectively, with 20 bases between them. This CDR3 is CASSDSMAGEGDGYTF. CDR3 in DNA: TGTGCCAGCAGTGATTCTATGGCCGGGGAGGGGGATGGCTACACCTTC.

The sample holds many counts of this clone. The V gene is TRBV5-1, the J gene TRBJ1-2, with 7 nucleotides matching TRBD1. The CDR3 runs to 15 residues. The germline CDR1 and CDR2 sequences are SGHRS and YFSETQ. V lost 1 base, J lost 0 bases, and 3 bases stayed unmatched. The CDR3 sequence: CASSLRGQTNYGYTF. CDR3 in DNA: TGCGCCAGCAGCTTGAGGGGGCAGACTAACTATGGCTACACCTTC.

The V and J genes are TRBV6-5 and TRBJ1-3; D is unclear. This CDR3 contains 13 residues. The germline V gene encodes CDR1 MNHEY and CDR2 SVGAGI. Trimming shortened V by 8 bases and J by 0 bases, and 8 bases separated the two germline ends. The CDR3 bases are TGTGCCAGCGACCTAGGCTCTGGAAACACCATATATTTT. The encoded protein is CASDLGSGNTIYF.

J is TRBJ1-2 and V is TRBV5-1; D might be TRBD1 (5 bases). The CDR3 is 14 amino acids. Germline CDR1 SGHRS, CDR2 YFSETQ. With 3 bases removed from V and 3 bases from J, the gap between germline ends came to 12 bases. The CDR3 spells CASSSFGTDYGYTF. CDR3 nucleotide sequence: TGCGCCAGCAGCTCTTTCGGGACGGACTATGGCTACACCTTC.

The CDR3 loop reads CASFQVSGANVLTF. In nucleotides, the CDR3 is TGTGCCAGCTTTCAGGTTTCTGGGGCCAACGTCCTGACTTTC. The chain uses TRBV2 and TRBJ2-6; the D is unclear. Germline assignment: CDR1 SNHLY and CDR2 FYNNEI. The CDR3 loop spans 14 amino acids. The V end was cut by 8 bases, the J end by 1 base, with 9 bases between.

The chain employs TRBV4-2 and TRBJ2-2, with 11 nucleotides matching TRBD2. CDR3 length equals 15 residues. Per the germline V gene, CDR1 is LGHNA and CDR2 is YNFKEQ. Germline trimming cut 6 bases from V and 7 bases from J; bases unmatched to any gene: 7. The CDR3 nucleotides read TGTGCCAGCAGTAGCGGGAGGGGGACCGGCGGGGAGCTGTTTTTT. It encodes CASSSGRGTGGELFF.

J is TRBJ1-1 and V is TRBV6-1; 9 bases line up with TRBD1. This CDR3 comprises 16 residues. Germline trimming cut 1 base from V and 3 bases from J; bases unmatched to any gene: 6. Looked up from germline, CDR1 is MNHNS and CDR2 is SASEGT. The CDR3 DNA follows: TGTGCCAGCAGTGAAGGGGGGGGACAGGGATACACTGAAGCTTTCTTT. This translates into CASSEGGGQGYTEAFF.

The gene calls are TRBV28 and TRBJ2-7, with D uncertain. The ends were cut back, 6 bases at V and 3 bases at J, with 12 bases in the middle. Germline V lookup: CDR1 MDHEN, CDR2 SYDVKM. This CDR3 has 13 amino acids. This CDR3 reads CASSGSPYYEQYV. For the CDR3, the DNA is TGTGCCAGCAGCGGATCCCCTTACTACGAGCAGTACGTC.

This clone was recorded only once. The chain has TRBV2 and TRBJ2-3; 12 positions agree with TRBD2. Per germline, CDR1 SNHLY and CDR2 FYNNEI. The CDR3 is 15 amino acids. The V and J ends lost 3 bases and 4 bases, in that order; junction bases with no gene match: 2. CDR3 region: CASSDASGGADTQYF. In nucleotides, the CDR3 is TGTGCCAGCAGTGATGCTAGCGGGGGGGCAGATACGCAGTATTTT. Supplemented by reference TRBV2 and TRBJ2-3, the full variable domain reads EPEVTQTPSHQVTQMGQEVILRCVPISNHLYFYWYRQILGQKVEFLVSFYNNEISEKSEIFDDQFSVERPDGSNFTLKIRSTKLEDSAMYFCASSDASGGADTQYFGPGTRLTVL.

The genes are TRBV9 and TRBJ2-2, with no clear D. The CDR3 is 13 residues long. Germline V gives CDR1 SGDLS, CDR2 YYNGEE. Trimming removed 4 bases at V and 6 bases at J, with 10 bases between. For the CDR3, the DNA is TGTGCCAGCAGCCCCCCTGGGTCCGGGGAGCTGTTTTTT. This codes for CASSPPGSGELFF.

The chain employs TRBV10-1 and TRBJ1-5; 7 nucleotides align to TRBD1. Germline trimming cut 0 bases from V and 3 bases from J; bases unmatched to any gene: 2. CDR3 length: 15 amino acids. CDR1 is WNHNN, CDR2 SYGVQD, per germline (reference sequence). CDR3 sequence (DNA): TGCGCCAGCAGTGAGTCAGGGACAGTCAATCAGCCCCAGCATTTT. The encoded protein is CASSESGTVNQPQHF.

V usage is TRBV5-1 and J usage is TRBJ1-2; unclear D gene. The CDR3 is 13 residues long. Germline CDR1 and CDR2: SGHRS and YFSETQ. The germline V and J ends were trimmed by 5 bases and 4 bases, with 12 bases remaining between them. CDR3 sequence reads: CASSPRETYGYTF. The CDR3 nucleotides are TGCGCCAGCAGTCCGCGGGAGACCTATGGCTACACCTTC. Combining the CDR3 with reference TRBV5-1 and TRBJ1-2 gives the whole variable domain KAGVTQTPRYLIKTRGQQVTLSCSPISGHRSVSWYQQTPGQGLQFLFEYFSETQRNKGNFPGRFSGRQFSNSRSEMNVSTLELGDSALYLCASSPRETYGYTFGSGTRLTVV.

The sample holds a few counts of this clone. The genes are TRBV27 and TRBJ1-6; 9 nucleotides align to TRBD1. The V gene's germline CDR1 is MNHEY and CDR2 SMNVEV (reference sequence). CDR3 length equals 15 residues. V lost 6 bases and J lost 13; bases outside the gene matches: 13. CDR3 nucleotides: TGTGCCAGCAGCGATAATACAGGGGGCCAGGGTCCCCTCCACTTT. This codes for CASSDNTGGQGPLHF.